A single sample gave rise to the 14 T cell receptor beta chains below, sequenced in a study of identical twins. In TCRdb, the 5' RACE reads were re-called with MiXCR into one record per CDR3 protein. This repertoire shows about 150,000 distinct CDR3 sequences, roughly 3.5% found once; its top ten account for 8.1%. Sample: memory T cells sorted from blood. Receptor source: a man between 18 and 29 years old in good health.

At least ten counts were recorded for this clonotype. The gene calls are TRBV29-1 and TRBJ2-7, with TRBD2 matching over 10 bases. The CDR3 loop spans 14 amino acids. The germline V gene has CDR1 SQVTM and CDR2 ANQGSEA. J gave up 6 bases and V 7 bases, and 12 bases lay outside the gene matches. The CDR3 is CSAALAGAPSEQYF. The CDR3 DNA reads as TGCAGCGCCGCGCTAGCGGGAGCGCCCAGCGAGCAGTACTTC.

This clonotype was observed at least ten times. CDR3 in amino acids: CASSMGNTEAFF. In DNA form, the CDR3 reads TGTGCCAGCAGTATGGGGAACACTGAAGCTTTCTTT. This chain uses TRBV6-5 with TRBJ1-1; D gene unclear. From germline, CDR1 is MNHEY and CDR2 SVGAGI. V dropped 5 bases and J dropped 1 base, with 5 bases sitting between them. This CDR3 region has 12 residues.

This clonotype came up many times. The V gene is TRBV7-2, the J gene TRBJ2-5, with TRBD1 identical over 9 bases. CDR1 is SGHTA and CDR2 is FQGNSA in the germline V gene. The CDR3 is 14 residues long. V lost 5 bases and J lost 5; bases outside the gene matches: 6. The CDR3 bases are TGTGCCAGCAGCCCACAGGGGGCGGGGGAGACCCAGTACTTC. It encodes CASSPQGAGETQYF. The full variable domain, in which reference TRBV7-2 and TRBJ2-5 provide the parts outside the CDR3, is GAGVSQSPSNKVTEKGKDVELRCDPISGHTALYWYRQSLGQGLEFLIYFQGNSAPDKSGLPSDRFSAERTGGSVSTLTIQRTQQEDSAVYLCASSPQGAGETQYFGPGTRLLVL.

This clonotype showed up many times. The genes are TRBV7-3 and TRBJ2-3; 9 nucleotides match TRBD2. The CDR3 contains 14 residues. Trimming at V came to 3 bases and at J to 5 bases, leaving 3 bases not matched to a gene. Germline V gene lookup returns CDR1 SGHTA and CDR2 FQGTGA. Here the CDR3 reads CASSLGLAIDTQYF. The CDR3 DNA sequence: TGTGCCAGCAGCTTGGGACTAGCTATAGATACGCAGTATTTT.

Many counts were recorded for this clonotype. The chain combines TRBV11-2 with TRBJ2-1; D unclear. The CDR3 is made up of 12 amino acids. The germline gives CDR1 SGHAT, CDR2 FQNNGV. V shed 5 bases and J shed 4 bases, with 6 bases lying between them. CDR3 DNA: TGTGCCAGCAGCGCCAGATACAATGAGCAGTTCTTC. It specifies CASSARYNEQFF. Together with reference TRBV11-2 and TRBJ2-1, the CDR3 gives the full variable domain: EAGVAQSPRYKIIEKRQSVAFWCNPISGHATLYWYQQILGQGPKLLIQFQNNGVVDDSQLPKDRFSAERLKGVDSTLKIQPAKLEDSAVYLCASSARYNEQFFGPGTRLTVL.

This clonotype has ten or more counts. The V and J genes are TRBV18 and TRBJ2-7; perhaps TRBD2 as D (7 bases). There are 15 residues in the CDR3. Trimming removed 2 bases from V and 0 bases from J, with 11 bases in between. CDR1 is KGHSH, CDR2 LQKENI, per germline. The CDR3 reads CASSPGGGGSYEQYV. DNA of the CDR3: TGTGCCAGCTCACCAGGGGGAGGGGGCTCCTACGAGCAGTACGTC.

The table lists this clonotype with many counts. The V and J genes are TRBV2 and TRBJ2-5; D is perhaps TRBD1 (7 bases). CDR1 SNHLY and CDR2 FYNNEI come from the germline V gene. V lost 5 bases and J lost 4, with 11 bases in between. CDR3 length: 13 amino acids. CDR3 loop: CASSRQGGETQYF. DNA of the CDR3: TGTGCCAGCAGTAGACAGGGAGGAGAGACCCAGTACTTC.

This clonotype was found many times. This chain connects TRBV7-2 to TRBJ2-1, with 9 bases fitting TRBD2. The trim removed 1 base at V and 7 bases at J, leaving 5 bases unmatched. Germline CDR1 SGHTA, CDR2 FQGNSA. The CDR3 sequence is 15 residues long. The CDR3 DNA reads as TGTGCCAGCAGCTTAGGGCTAGCGGGATGGAATGAGCAGTTCTTC. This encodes CASSLGLAGWNEQFF.

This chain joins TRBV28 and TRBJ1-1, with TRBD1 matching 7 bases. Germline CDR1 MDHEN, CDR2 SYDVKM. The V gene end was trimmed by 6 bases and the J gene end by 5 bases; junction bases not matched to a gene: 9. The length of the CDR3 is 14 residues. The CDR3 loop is CASREGARGTEAFF. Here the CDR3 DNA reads TGTGCCAGCAGGGAGGGGGCGAGGGGTACTGAAGCTTTCTTT. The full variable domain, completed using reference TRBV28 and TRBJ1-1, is DVKVTQSSRYLVKRTGEKVFLECVQDMDHENMFWYRQDPGLGLRLIYFSYDVKMKEKGDIPEGYSVSREKKERFSLILESASTNQTSMYLCASREGARGTEAFFGQGTRLTVV.

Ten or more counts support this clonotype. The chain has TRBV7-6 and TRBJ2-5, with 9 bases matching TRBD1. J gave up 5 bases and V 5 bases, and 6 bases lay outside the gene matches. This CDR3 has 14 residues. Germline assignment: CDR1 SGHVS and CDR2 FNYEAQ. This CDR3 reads CASSPRQGVETQYF. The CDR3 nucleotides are TGTGCCAGCAGCCCGCGACAGGGGGTGGAGACCCAGTACTTC.

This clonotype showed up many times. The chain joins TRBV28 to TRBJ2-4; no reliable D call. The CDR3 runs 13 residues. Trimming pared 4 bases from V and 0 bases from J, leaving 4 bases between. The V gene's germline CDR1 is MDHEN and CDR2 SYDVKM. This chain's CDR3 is CASSSIAKNIQYF. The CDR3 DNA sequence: TGTGCCAGCAGTTCAATAGCCAAAAACATTCAGTACTTC.

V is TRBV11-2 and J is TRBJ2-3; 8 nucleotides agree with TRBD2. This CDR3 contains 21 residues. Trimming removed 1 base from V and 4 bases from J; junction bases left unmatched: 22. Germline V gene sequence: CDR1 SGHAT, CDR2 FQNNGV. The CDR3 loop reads CASSLGFSLAGQPGSPDTQYF. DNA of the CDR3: TGTGCCAGCAGCTTAGGATTCTCTCTAGCGGGCCAACCCGGATCTCCAGATACGCAGTATTTT. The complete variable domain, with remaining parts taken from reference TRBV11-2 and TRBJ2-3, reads EAGVAQSPRYKIIEKRQSVAFWCNPISGHATLYWYQQILGQGPKLLIQFQNNGVVDDSQLPKDRFSAERLKGVDSTLKIQPAKLEDSAVYLCASSLGFSLAGQPGSPDTQYFGPGTRLTVL.

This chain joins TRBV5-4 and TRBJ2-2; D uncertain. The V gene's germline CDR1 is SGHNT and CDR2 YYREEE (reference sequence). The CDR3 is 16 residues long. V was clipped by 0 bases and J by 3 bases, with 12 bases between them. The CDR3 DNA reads TGTGCCAGCAGCTTGGGTGGCGGCGGTCACACCGGGGAGCTGTTTTTT. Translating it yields CASSLGGGGHTGELFF.

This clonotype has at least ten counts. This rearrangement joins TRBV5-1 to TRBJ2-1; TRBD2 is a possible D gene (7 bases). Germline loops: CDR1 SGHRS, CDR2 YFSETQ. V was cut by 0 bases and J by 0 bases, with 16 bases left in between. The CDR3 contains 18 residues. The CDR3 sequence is CASSLEGGDIDSYNEQFF. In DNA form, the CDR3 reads TGCGCCAGCAGCTTGGAGGGGGGGGACATTGACTCCTACAATGAGCAGTTCTTC.